This T cell receptor beta chain was captured in a study of Graves' ophthalmopathy and Graves' hyperthyroidism. Investigators amplified TCR beta CDR3 regions from RNA transcripts. After a first-round RT-PCR with HTBI primers, a second-round multiplex PCR was run. TCRdb re-analysed the multiplex PCR reads in MiXCR, keeping a single row per CDR3 protein. Here the sample spans about 640,000 distinct CDR3 sequences, 35% to 50% being singletons. Certain patients were not enrolled. These were patients with other autoimmune diseases, uncontrolled infections, pregnancy or lactation. Only a few counts were recorded for this clonotype. From germline, CDR1 is SGHDN and CDR2 FVKESK. V lost 1 base and J lost 5; bases outside the gene matches: 7. The CDR3 runs to 15 residues.

The sequence derives from an adult man with Graves' ophthalmopathy. The specimen was peripheral blood. The V and J genes are TRBV14 and TRBJ1-2; TRBD1 matches at 7 bases. CDR3 DNA sequence: TGTGCCAGCAGCCAAGGATTCGGGACAGCTTATGGCTACACCTTC. Its protein is CASSQGFGTAYGYTF.